These T cell receptor beta chains were read from a single sample in a study of cytomegalovirus exposure and HLA in healthy donors. Assay: immunoSEQ multiplex PCR; the TCRdb copy retains only in-frame clones and omits some. Among about 200,000 clones listed, 65% to 85% were seen once. The sequenced sample was PBMCs. These receptor sequences come from a man aged 50 to 59 in good health and CMV-seronegative. The CDR3 runs from the conserved cysteine through the conserved F or W. A D gene is named only where the DNA matches it firmly. Some rows have no size entry. The others give once, few or many, or a class for an expanded clone.

TRBJ2-1 TRBV4-1 TRBD2 NA TGCGCCAGCAGCCAAGTACTAGCGGGAAGCTTCAATGAGCAGTTCTTC CASSQVLAGSFNEQFF
TRBJ1-1 TRBV7-2 NA NA TGTGCCAACAGCCTTGGACGGGGCACTGAAGCTTTCTTT CANSLGRGTEAFF
TRBJ1-4 TRBV5-4 NA few TGTGCCAGCAGACACGGGGAAAGCCGTGAAAAACTGTTTTTT CASRHGESREKLFF
TRBJ1-4 TRBV4-1 NA NA TGCGCCAGCAGCCAAGAAACAGGGTTCACTAATGAAAAACTGTTTTTT CASSQETGFTNEKLFF
TRBJ2-1 TRBV30 NA NA TGTGCCTGGAGGGCTAGAAGCGCACACAATGAGCAGTTCTTC CAWRARSAHNEQFF
TRBJ1-1 TRBV11-2 NA NA TGTGCCAGCTCCCCGGGGACTTCGAACACTGAAGCTTTCTTT CASSPGTSNTEAFF
TRBJ2-7 TRBV6-1 TRBD1 NA TGTGCCAGCAGTGAATGGAGAATGGGGGAGACAGGGGTCTTC CASSEWRMGETGVF
TRBJ1-1 TRBV7-3 NA NA TGTGCCAGCAGCTTTTTGAGAAGGGGGTTGAACACTGAAGCTTTCTTT CASSFLRRGLNTEAFF
TRBJ1-6 TRBV5-1 TRBD1 NA TGCGCCAGCAGCCCCGACAGGGGTGATAATTCACCCCTCCACTTT CASSPDRGDNSPLHF
TRBJ2-5 TRBV5-1 NA NA TGCGCCAGCAGCTTGCTACAGGTTCAAGAGACCCAGTACTTC CASSLLQVQETQYF
TRBJ2-7 TRBV9 NA once TGTGCCAGCAGCGTAATAGCGGCCAGCTCCTACGAGCAGTACTTC CASSVIAASSYEQYF
TRBJ2-1 TRBV5-4 TRBD1 NA TGTGCCAGCAGCGCCGGACAGGGGATATACAATGAGCAGTTCTTC CASSAGQGIYNEQFF
TRBJ1-4 TRBV6-1 NA many TGTGCCAGCAGTGAAGGTCCGACGGAGGGAGAAAAACTGTTTTTT CASSEGPTEGEKLFF
TRBJ2-7 TRBV4-1 TRBD2 NA TGCGCCAGCACCCCCACTAGCGGATCTTCCTACGAGCAGTACTTC CASTPTSGSSYEQYF
TRBJ2-6 TRBV4-2 NA NA TGTGCCAGCAGCCGTAAGTCAGGCTCTGGGGCCAACGTCCTGACTTTC CASSRKSGSGANVLTF
TRBJ2-5 TRBV5-1 TRBD2 NA TGCGCCAGCAGCTCTGGGGGGGAAATCCAAGAGACCCAGTACTTC CASSSGGEIQETQYF
TRBJ2-1 TRBV13 TRBD2 NA TGTGCCAGCAGCTCACTAGCGGGAGGGCCGTCCTACAATGAGCAGTTCTTC CASSSLAGGPSYNEQFF
TRBJ2-7 TRBV28 NA NA TGTGCCAGCAGTTTTGGAAGACACCACTACGAGCAGTACTTC CASSFGRHHYEQYF
TRBJ2-2 TRBV27 TRBD1 NA TGTGCCAGTACCTGGACAGGGGCTTATCGGGTGGGGGTCAGTTGGACCGGGGAGCTGTTTTTT CASTWTGAYRVGVSWTGELFF
TRBJ1-6 TRBV30 TRBD1 NA TGTGCCTGGAGTGTACAGGGGGATTCACCCCTCCACTTT CAWSVQGDSPLHF
TRBJ2-3 TRBV2 TRBD2 NA TGTGCCAGCAGTGTGGGACTACCCGGCACAGATACGCAGTATTTT CASSVGLPGTDTQYF
TRBJ2-1 TRBV30 TRBD2 few TGTGCCTGGAGTGTACAAGCGGGAAAAAATGAGCAGTTCTTC CAWSVQAGKNEQFF
TRBJ2-7 TRBV29-1 TRBD2 NA TGCAGCGTTGTGGGGCGGGAGTACGAGCAGTACTTC CSVVGREYEQYF
TRBJ1-1 TRBV7-6 TRBD1 NA TGTGCCAGCAGCTTTGACAGGGGCGGGAACACTGAAGCTTTCTTT CASSFDRGGNTEAFF
TRBJ1-5 TRBV19 NA NA TGTGCCAGTAGTATCGGGGGACGCAGCAATCAGCCCCAGCATTTT CASSIGGRSNQPQHF
TRBJ2-1 TRBV4-1 NA NA TGCGCCAGCAGCCAAGATGGACTACGAGGACATGGGGATGAGCAGTTCTTC CASSQDGLRGHGDEQFF
TRBJ2-7 TRBV28 NA few TGTGCCAGCAGTTCCGGGACACAGTACGAGCAGTACTTC CASSSGTQYEQYF
TRBJ2-3 TRBV27 TRBD2 few TGTGCCAGCAGCAAAAGCGGGGCCACAGATACGCAGTATTTT CASSKSGATDTQYF
TRBJ1-2 TRBV27 TRBD1 once TGTGCCAGCAGTTTTAGAGGACAGGGCGCCTATGGCTACACCTTC CASSFRGQGAYGYTF
TRBJ2-3 TRBV14 NA NA TGTGCCAGCAGCTTCAGCGGACCCACAGATACGCAGTATTTT CASSFSGPTDTQYF
TRBJ2-7 TRBV5-4 TRBD2 few TGTGCCAGCAGCTTGGTCGGGAGGGCCGGTTACGAGCAGTACTTC CASSLVGRAGYEQYF
TRBJ1-2 TRBV30 NA once TGTGCCTGGAGTGTACTCCAGGGCGTCGGCTATGGCTACACCTTC CAWSVLQGVGYGYTF
TRBJ2-7 TRBV5-1 TRBD2 NA TGCGCCAGCAGCCTTACTAGCGGGAGCTCCTACGAGCAGTACTTC CASSLTSGSSYEQYF
TRBJ2-5 TRBV9 NA NA TGTGCCAGCAGCGAAAACTCCCCACCGACACAAGAGACCCAGTACTTC CASSENSPPTQETQYF
TRBJ1-1 TRBV11-2 NA NA TGTGCCAGCAGCCCCGGGCCCCAGGGTTCTGAAGCTTTCTTT CASSPGPQGSEAFF
TRBJ1-4 TRBV28 NA NA TGTGCCAGCAGTTTTGTGGGAGCGTCTAATGAAAAACTGTTTTTT CASSFVGASNEKLFF